This T cell receptor beta chain derives from a study of graft-versus-host responses after intestinal transplantation. Overall study results and limits: Present in recipient marrow, GvH clones included some that appeared first in ileum or blood.

Profiling relied on immunoSEQ multiplex PCR, and the TCRdb table lists in-frame clones only, not all of them. Of roughly 77,000 clones listed, around 90% are singletons. Germline-derived CDR1 and CDR2 are SGHDT and YYEEEE. The CDR3 totals 13 residues. Trimming stripped 4 bases from V and 7 bases from J, with 11 bases between. As regards this clone: Its antigen is still unknown.

The chain combines TRBV5-6 with TRBJ2-2; D possibly corresponds to TRBD2 (7 bases). This specimen consisted of unstimulated CD8+ T cells sorted from spleen or lymph node cells, obtained before intestinal transplant. The TCR sequence derives from a human donor who received an intestinal transplant. The CDR3 is CASSRGGSGELFF. In nucleotides, the CDR3 is TGTGCCAGCAGCAGGGGGGGGAGCGGGGAGCTGTTTTTT. Based on the CDR3 plus reference TRBV5-6 and TRBJ2-2, the full variable domain is DAGVTQSPTHLIKTRGQQVTLRCSPKSGHDTVSWYQQALGQGPQFIFQYYEEEERQRGNFPDRFSGHQFPNYSSELNVNALLLGDSALYLCASSRGGSGELFFGEGSRLTVL.